This is a list of T cell receptor beta chains from one sample in a study of blood T cell repertoires in COVID-19. Clones were sequenced by immunoSEQ multiplex PCR, and TCRdb holds only the in-frame ones, with some missing. There are more than 110,000 clones in the sample; around 79% occur only once, and approximately 3.6% lies in the top ten. The source material was peripheral blood. The receptors here all came from a man aged 55 to 70 with acute or convalescent COVID-19. The CDR3 runs from the conserved cysteine through the conserved F or W. Each record gives: D gene, CDR3 length, V gene, J gene, CDR3 DNA, CDR3 protein. A D gene is named only where the DNA matches it firmly.

TRBD2	17	TRBV19	TRBJ2-3	TGTGCCAGTAGTTTACCCTTACTAGCGGGCAGCACAGATACGCAGTATTTT	CASSLPLLAGSTDTQYF
TRBD1	16	TRBV11-3	TRBJ2-3	TGTGCCAGCAGCTTCGAGGGACAGGGGGGCACAGATACGCAGTATTTT	CASSFEGQGGTDTQYF
TRBD1	16	TRBV30	TRBJ1-5	TGTGCCTGGAGCCCAAATCCGGGACAGGGTTATCAGCCCCAGCATTTT	CAWSPNPGQGYQPQHF
-	11	TRBV5-1	TRBJ2-1	TGCGCCAGCAGAGCCGAGGGTCCCACGGTCTTC	CASRAEGPTVF
-	15	TRBV29-1	TRBJ2-3	TGCAGCGCAGGCCTCGAGGAGCTCATCACAGATACGCAGTATTTT	CSAGLEELITDTQYF
-	12	TRBV18	TRBJ2-7	TGTGCCAGCTCACCCCACGGTGACGAGCAGTACTTC	CASSPHGDEQYF
TRBD2	13	TRBV24-1	TRBJ2-1	TGTGCCACCGGGGGGGACTTCAACAATGAGCAGTTCTTC	CATGGDFNNEQFF
TRBD2	14	TRBV7-2	TRBJ2-1	TGTGCCAGCAGCAGTGGACTAGCGGGTTCTATGGAGTTCTTC	CASSSGLAGSMEFF
-	13	TRBV5-1	TRBJ1-1	TGCGCCAGCAGCTTCCAGGGAAGCACTGAAGCTTTCTTT	CASSFQGSTEAFF
-	15	TRBV7-2	TRBJ1-2	TGTGCCAGCAGCTTAGTCCTAGGCCAGGGCAGGGGCTACACCTTC	CASSLVLGQGRGYTF
TRBD1	15	TRBV3-1/TRBV3-2	TRBJ1-4	TGTGCCAGCAGCCCGACAGGGGCCGTTAATGAAAAACTGTTTTTT	CASSPTGAVNEKLFF
-	12	TRBV28	TRBJ1-2	TGTGCCAGCAGTTACAGGGACTATGGCTACACCTTC	CASSYRDYGYTF
-	14	TRBV5-1	TRBJ1-3	TGCGCCAGCAGCTTACAGGGAGCTGGAAACACCATATATTTT	CASSLQGAGNTIYF
-	13	TRBV29-1	TRBJ2-7	TGCAGCGTTGGAAAGGGACTCTCCTACGAGCAGTACTTC	CSVGKGLSYEQYF